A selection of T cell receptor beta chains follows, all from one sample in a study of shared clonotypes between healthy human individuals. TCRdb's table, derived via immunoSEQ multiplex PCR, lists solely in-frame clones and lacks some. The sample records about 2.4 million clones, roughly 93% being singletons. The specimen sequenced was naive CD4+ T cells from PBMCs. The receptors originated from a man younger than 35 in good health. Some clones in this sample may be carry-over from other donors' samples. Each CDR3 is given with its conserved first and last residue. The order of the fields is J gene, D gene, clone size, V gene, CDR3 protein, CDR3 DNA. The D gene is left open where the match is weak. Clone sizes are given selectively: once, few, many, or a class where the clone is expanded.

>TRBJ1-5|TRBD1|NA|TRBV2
CASSADRGQPQHF
TGTGCCAGCAGCGCAGACAGGGGCCAGCCCCAGCATTTT
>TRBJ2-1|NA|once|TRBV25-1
CASSGSGAFYNEQFF
TGTGCCAGCAGTGGATCCGGCGCCTTCTACAATGAGCAGTTCTTC
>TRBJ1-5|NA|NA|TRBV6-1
CASSDKHSNQPQHF
TGTGCCAGCAGTGACAAACATAGCAATCAGCCCCAGCATTTT
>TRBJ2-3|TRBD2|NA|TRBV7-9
CASSPYTLAGVGDTQYF
TGTGCCAGCAGCCCATATACACTAGCGGGAGTCGGGGATACGCAGTATTTT
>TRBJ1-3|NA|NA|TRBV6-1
CASSEQGSGNTIYF
TGTGCCAGCAGTGAACAGGGTTCTGGAAACACCATATATTTT
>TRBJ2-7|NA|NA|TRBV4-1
CASSQDQGRVTSSYEQYF
TGCGCCAGCAGCCAAGATCAGGGGAGGGTTACTAGCTCCTACGAGCAGTACTTC
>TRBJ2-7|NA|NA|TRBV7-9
CASSLVVGEIYEQYF
TGTGCCAGCAGCTTAGTGGTAGGAGAAATCTACGAGCAGTACTTC
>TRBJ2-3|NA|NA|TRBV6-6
CASRRENTQYF
TGTGCCAGCAGGAGGGAGAATACGCAGTATTTT
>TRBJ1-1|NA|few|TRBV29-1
CSVARLMNTEAFF
TGCAGCGTTGCCAGGTTGATGAACACTGAAGCTTTCTTT
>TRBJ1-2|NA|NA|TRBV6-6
CASTPTQLPIYGYTF
TGTGCCAGCACGCCGACCCAACTTCCCATTTATGGCTACACCTTC
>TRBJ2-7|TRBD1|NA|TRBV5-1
CASSETGTSEQYF
TGCGCCAGCAGCGAGACAGGGACGAGCGAGCAGTACTTC
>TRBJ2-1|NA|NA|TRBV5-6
CASSPDRYTYNEQFF
TGTGCCAGCAGCCCCGACAGGTACACCTACAATGAGCAGTTCTTC